This T cell receptor (beta chain) was sequenced for a study of beta chain features in type 1 diabetes. In the study overall: The study found patients and healthy donors alike in age, gender and cell yields. Study outcomes and limitations: TCRB CDR3s from Type 1 diabetes patients were moderately but significantly shorter in all four CD4+ subsets.

The collection from each donor was one heparinised blood draw averaging roughly 110 mL. Each population that was sorted was more than 95% pure. CDR1 and CDR2 (germline): SNHLY, FYNNEI. Trimming removed 7 bases at V and 3 bases at J, with 7 bases between. The CDR3 runs to 11 residues. Isolated RNA was reverse transcribed in full, so expressed TCRB transcripts were sequenced. Method: immunoSEQ multiplex PCR; TCRdb's copy keeps in-frame clones and lacks some. This sample has 90,000 to 110,000 clones, with about two fifths found just once. This clone was seen more than once but under ten times. The antigen is not known.

The gene calls are TRBV2 and TRBJ2-7; D may be TRBD1 (6 bases). The specimen was stem cell memory CD4+ T cells from blood. The receptor was isolated from a woman younger than 35 in good health. This chain's CDR3 is CASKQGYEQYF. Written as DNA, the CDR3 is TGTGCCAGCAAACAGGGCTACGAGCAGTACTTC. The variable domain in full, with the rest retrieved from reference TRBV2 and TRBJ2-7, is EPEVTQTPSHQVTQMGQEVILRCVPISNHLYFYWYRQILGQKVEFLVSFYNNEISEKSEIFDDQFSVERPDGSNFTLKIRSTKLEDSAMYFCASKQGYEQYFGPGTRLTVT.